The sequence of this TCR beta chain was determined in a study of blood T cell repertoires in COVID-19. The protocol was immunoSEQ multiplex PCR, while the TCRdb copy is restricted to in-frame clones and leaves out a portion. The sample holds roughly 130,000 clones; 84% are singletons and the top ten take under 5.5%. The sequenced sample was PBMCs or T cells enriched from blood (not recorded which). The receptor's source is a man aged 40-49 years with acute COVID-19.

The CDR3 protein is CASRGVGSGPNEQFF. As DNA, the CDR3 is TGCGCCAGCAGAGGGGTGGGAAGCGGGCCTAATGAGCAGTTCTTC. This chain links TRBV10-2 with TRBJ2-1; D may be TRBD2 (6 bases). Deletions cut 6 bases from V and 7 bases from J, with 19 bases between. From germline, CDR1 is WSHSY and CDR2 SAAADI. This CDR3 region has 15 residues.